This T cell receptor (beta chain) comes out of a study of T cell repertoires in cytomegalovirus infection. In the study overall: Signatures in public TCR beta sequences pointed to both CMV infection and matching HLA type.

The V gene's germline CDR1 is SGHTA and CDR2 FQGNSA. This CDR3 is built from 14 residues. Trimming left V 2 bases short and J 2 bases short, with 8 bases between. MiXCR, run by TCRdb on the reads, gives a single entry per CDR3 protein. The profile shows some 500,000 distinct CDR3 sequences, about 33% of them singletons. This clonotype was detected a few times. Its antigen is not known. The chain combines TRBV7-2 with TRBJ2-3; no clear D. The sequencing used cultured PBMCs, collected from culture after CMV antigen stimulation. This clonotype was obtained from a human donor in good health (CMV status not recorded). Some clones in this sample may be carry-over from other donors' samples. The CDR3 region is CASSLSHITDTQYF. The DNA of the CDR3 is TGTGCCAGCAGCTTATCTCACATCACAGATACGCAGTATTTT.